The clone carrying this T cell receptor beta chain was counted only a few times. Its antigen is not identified. This record belongs to a study of CD8 T cell repertoires and HIV-1 epitope variants. Only in-frame clones appear in the TCRdb table, and some are missing; sequencing was by immunoSEQ multiplex PCR. Of some 4,900 clones listed, about 70% are singletons. CDR1 is MDHEN, CDR2 SYDVKM, per germline. V lost 6 bases and J lost 3, with 12 bases in between. CDR3 length: 13 residues. The chain recombines TRBV28 with TRBJ2-7; TRBD1 might be the D (6 bases). The sample consisted of cultured CD8+ T cells derived from PBMCs. The clonotype originates from a male donor with HIV. Written as DNA, the CDR3 is TGTGCCAGCAGCCCCCCGGACAGCTACGAGCAGTACTTC. Residues: CASSPPDSYEQYF.